This T cell receptor (beta chain) was found in a study of identical twins. This clonotype was recorded a few times. As yet, its antigen is unknown. From germline, CDR1 is SGHRS and CDR2 YFSETQ. The CDR3 is 13 amino acids. The V and J ends lost 5 bases and 1 base respectively, with 10 bases between them. Whole-study results and caveats: Partly confounded zero-insertion analyses could result from invariant MAIT and iNKT cells.

Template switching added a universal primer binding site, and final cDNA carried unique molecular identifiers. TCRdb analysed the 5' RACE reads with MiXCR anew, one entry per CDR3 protein. The sample carries hundreds of thousands of distinct CDR3 sequences, approximately 6% recorded once. The V gene is TRBV5-1, the J gene TRBJ2-7; a weak D match, TRBD2 (5 bases). The clonotype comes from a man younger than 35 in good health. The sample taken for sequencing was naive T cells sorted from blood. CDR3 amino acids: CASRAPGSYEQYF. DNA of the CDR3: TGCGCCAGCAGGGCCCCGGGGTCCTACGAGCAGTACTTC.